The next 9 T cell receptor beta chains were all read from a single sample in a study of blood T cell repertoires in COVID-19. TCRdb's table, derived via immunoSEQ multiplex PCR, lists solely in-frame clones and lacks some. The table includes roughly 72,000 clones, 70% to 90% detected once. Sequenced input: peripheral blood. The receptor set was obtained from a human donor in a cohort sampled during active COVID-19.

The sample holds one count of this clone. The chain uses TRBV5-1 and TRBJ2-1; 8 bases line up with TRBD1. The J segment lost 3 bases and the V segment lost 2 bases, leaving 7 bases of the junction unmatched. Germline CDR1 reads SGHRS; CDR2 reads YFSETQ. This CDR3 comprises 16 residues. In DNA form, the CDR3 reads TGCGCCAGCAGCTTCGGGACAGGCGGGGTCTACAATGAGCAGTTCTTC. Its translation is CASSFGTGGVYNEQFF.

Note on this clone: Other DNA sequences from this sample encode an identical CDR3 as well. V usage is TRBV28 and J usage is TRBJ2-6, with TRBD1 identical over 10 bases. The CDR3 spans 18 residues. Per germline, CDR1 MDHEN and CDR2 SYDVKM. V lost 2 bases and J lost 3; bases outside the gene matches: 7. This CDR3 reads CASSLRGQGPGGANVLTF. In nucleotides, the CDR3 is TGTGCCAGCAGTTTAAGGGGACAGGGGCCGGGTGGGGCCAACGTCCTGACTTTC.

The rearrangement joins TRBV20-1 to TRBJ1-1, with a possible D match to TRBD1 (6 bases). Looked up from germline, CDR1 is DFQATT and CDR2 is SNEGSKA (reference sequence). The CDR3 has 14 residues. The V end lost 3 bases, the J end lost 1 base, and 12 bases lay between the germline ends. The CDR3 nucleotides read TGCAGTGCTAGTAGGGACACGGCGAACACTGAAGCTTTCTTT. This gives the protein CSASRDTANTEAFF.

The rearrangement links TRBV14 to TRBJ2-2, with D possibly TRBD1 on 5 matching bases. Germline V CDR1 and CDR2: SGHDN, FVKESK. V dropped 2 bases and J dropped 4 bases, with 17 bases sitting between them. This CDR3 contains 17 residues. The DNA for the CDR3 is TGTGCCAGCAGCCAATTAGGCGTCAGGGTCTCCACCGGGGAGCTGTTTTTT. This gives the protein CASSQLGVRVSTGELFF.

The chain employs TRBV27 and TRBJ2-2; 14 bases fit TRBD2. The J segment lost 5 bases and the V segment lost 7 bases, leaving 6 bases of the junction unmatched. The CDR3 length is 16 residues. Germline V CDR1 and CDR2: MNHEY, SMNVEV (reference sequence). Written as DNA, the CDR3 is TGTGCCAGCACTGGGACTAGCGGGAGAGGAACCGGGGAGCTGTTTTTT. Translating it yields CASTGTSGRGTGELFF.

The chain couples TRBV19 to TRBJ1-2, with 8 bases lining up with TRBD1. The CDR3 runs to 16 residues. Unmatched junction bases numbered 16, after V lost 6 bases and J lost 7 bases. Germline V gene sequence: CDR1 LNHDA, CDR2 SQIVND (reference sequence). CDR3 amino acids: CASSAGGAVRGGGYTF. In nucleotides, the CDR3 is TGTGCCAGTAGCGCAGGGGGCGCCGTGCGGGGAGGTGGCTACACCTTC.

V is TRBV2 and J is TRBJ1-2; no firm D call. CDR1 and CDR2 (germline): SNHLY, FYNNEI. Trimming removed 8 bases at V and 3 bases at J, with 13 bases between. The CDR3 totals 13 residues. The CDR3, as DNA: TGTGCCAGCGGAGAGCAGTTACACTATGGCTACACCTTC. The encoded protein is CASGEQLHYGYTF.

This clone was counted a few times. The rearrangement uses TRBV12-3 or TRBV12-4 and TRBJ1-2; the D gene is possibly TRBD1 (6 bases). Trimming pared 6 bases from V and 4 bases from J, leaving 12 bases between. The CDR3 runs 13 residues. The CDR3 DNA reads TGTGCCAGCAGCCCAGACAGGAGCTATGGCTACACCTTC. It encodes CASSPDRSYGYTF.

The CDR3 sequence: CASSIEAGVRSYEQYF. In DNA form, the CDR3 reads TGTGCCAGTAGTATCGAAGCGGGAGTAAGGTCCTACGAGCAGTACTTC. The J gene is TRBJ2-7, the V gene TRBV19; 8 bases align to TRBD2. Germline V gives CDR1 LNHDA, CDR2 SQIVND (reference sequence). The J segment lost 1 base and the V segment lost 3 bases, leaving 8 bases of the junction unmatched. The CDR3 is 16 amino acids.